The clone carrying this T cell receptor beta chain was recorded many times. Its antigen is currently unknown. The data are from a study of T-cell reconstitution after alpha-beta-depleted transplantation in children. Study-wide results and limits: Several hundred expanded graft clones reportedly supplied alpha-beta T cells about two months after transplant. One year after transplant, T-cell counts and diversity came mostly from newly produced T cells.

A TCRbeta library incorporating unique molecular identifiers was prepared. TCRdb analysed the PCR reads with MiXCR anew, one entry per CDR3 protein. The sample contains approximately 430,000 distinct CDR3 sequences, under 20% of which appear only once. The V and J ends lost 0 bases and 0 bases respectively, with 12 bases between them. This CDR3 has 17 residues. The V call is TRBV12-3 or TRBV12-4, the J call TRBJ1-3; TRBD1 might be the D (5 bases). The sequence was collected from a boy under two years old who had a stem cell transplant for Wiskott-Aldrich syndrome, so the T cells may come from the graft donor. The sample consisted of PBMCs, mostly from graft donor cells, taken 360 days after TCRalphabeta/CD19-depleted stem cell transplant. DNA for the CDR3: TGTGCCAGCAGTTTAGCGCTGGGGCCCAGCTCTGGAAACACCATATATTTT. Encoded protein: CASSLALGPSSGNTIYF.